Below are 24 T cell receptor beta chains sequenced from a single sample in a study of T cells in Graves' hyperthyroidism and ophthalmopathy. Amplification yielded TCR beta CDR3 regions, with RNA transcripts as the source. Researchers ran a first-round RT-PCR on the TCR CDR3 using the HTBI primer set. TCRdb reanalysed the multiplex PCR reads using MiXCR and keeps one entry per CDR3 protein. The table records 400,000 or so distinct CDR3 sequences, about 15% of them present only once. Material: blood. The source of these receptors is a woman aged 60-75 years with Graves' ophthalmopathy.

The chain employs TRBV7-9 and TRBJ2-1, with a possible D match to TRBD2 (5 bases). CDR3 length: 14 amino acids. The germline V and J ends were trimmed by 5 bases and 4 bases, with 12 bases remaining between them. Germline CDR1 and CDR2: SEHNR and FQNEAQ (reference sequence). CDR3 sequence reads: CASSPEWRYNEQFF. DNA for the CDR3: TGTGCCAGCAGCCCCGAGTGGAGGTACAATGAGCAGTTCTTC.

This clonotype has at least ten counts. The chain couples TRBV12-3 or TRBV12-4 to TRBJ2-7; TRBD1 matches 10 bases. This CDR3 region has 17 residues. V lost 5 bases, J lost 6 bases, and 16 bases stayed unmatched. The CDR3 spells CASSPLPPRQGAGEQYF. CDR3 sequence (DNA): TGTGCCAGCAGTCCACTCCCACCGAGACAGGGGGCTGGCGAGCAGTACTTC.

The chain links TRBV9 to TRBJ2-2; D perhaps matches TRBD1 (5 bases). The length of the CDR3 is 14 residues. V was pared by 3 bases and J by 6 bases, with 12 bases between. Looked up from germline, CDR1 is SGDLS and CDR2 is YYNGEE. The CDR3 sequence: CASSARQSPGELFF. CDR3 sequence (DNA): TGTGCCAGCAGCGCACGACAGAGCCCCGGGGAGCTGTTTTTT. Supplemented by reference TRBV9 and TRBJ2-2, the full variable domain reads DSGVTQTPKHLITATGQRVTLRCSPRSGDLSVYWYQQSLDQGLQFLIQYYNGEERAKGNILERFSAQQFPDLHSELNLSSLELGDSALYFCASSARQSPGELFFGEGSRLTVL.

This clonotype was detected ten times or more. The rearrangement uses TRBV6-1 and TRBJ2-1, with D perhaps matching TRBD1 or TRBD2 (5 bases each). This CDR3 contains 12 residues. Per the germline V gene, CDR1 is MNHNS and CDR2 is SASEGT. V was clipped by 11 bases and J by 6 bases, with 14 bases between them. The CDR3 reads CAGHGGGNEQFF. CDR3 in DNA: TGTGCCGGCCATGGTGGGGGCAATGAGCAGTTCTTC.

This clonotype was detected a few times. The chain employs TRBV6-4 and TRBJ2-6, with TRBD2 as a possible D gene (5 bases). Germline CDR1 MRHNA, CDR2 SNTAGT. The CDR3 length is 19 residues. V shed 0 bases and J shed 4 bases, with 19 bases lying between them. This CDR3 reads CASSDSTSGGLSGANVLTF. The CDR3 bases are TGTGCCAGCAGTGACTCCACCTCCGGAGGTCTCTCCGGGGCCAACGTCCTGACTTTC.

This clonotype has a count of ten or more. The chain links TRBV30 to TRBJ2-5, with 8 bases identical to TRBD1. Per the germline V gene, CDR1 is GTSNPN and CDR2 is SVGIG (reference sequence). CDR3 length equals 12 residues. Germline trimming cut 7 bases from V and 4 bases from J; bases unmatched to any gene: 5. The CDR3 spells CASSGGRETQYF. For the CDR3, the DNA is TGTGCCTCCTCAGGGGGCAGAGAGACCCAGTACTTC.

There are many counts of this clonotype. CDR3 coding DNA: TGTGCCAGCAGCTCCCTGGGGGGAACCGGGACAGGGCCCTACGAGCAGTACTTC. Its translation: CASSSLGGTGTGPYEQYF. This chain connects TRBV6-1 to TRBJ2-7; 9 bases match TRBD1. J gave up 2 bases and V 6 bases, and 17 bases lay outside the gene matches. The germline V gene encodes CDR1 MNHNS and CDR2 SASEGT. This CDR3 has 18 residues.

This clonotype showed up many times. The rearrangement links TRBV29-1 to TRBJ1-5, with D perhaps matching TRBD1 (6 bases). V was cut by 2 bases and J by 2 bases, with 16 bases left in between. Germline V gives CDR1 SQVTM, CDR2 ANQGSEA. This CDR3 region has 16 residues. The CDR3 sequence: CSVEYFKGGRNQPQHF. CDR3 nucleotide sequence: TGCAGCGTTGAATACTTCAAGGGGGGACGCAATCAGCCCCAGCATTTT.

The genes are TRBV7-8 and TRBJ2-3; 9 bases are a match to TRBD1. The CDR3 is made up of 16 amino acids. Germline-derived CDR1 and CDR2 are SGHVS and FQNEAQ. The trim removed 5 bases at V and 1 base at J, leaving 7 bases unmatched. The CDR3 protein is CASSAHRGPRTDTQYF. As DNA, the CDR3 is TGTGCCAGCAGCGCACACAGGGGGCCCCGCACAGATACGCAGTATTTT.

This clonotype has just a few counts. The V and J genes are TRBV28 and TRBJ1-6, with D unclear. CDR1 is MDHEN, CDR2 SYDVKM, per germline. V shed 10 bases and J shed 4 bases, with 17 bases lying between them. The CDR3 contains 15 residues. The CDR3 region has the DNA TGTGCCACCGGAGGAGGCGCGGGGTATAATTCACCCCTCCACTTT. The encoded protein is CATGGGAGYNSPLHF.

This clonotype has a count of ten or more. V usage is TRBV28 and J usage is TRBJ1-1, with D possibly TRBD1 on 5 matching bases. Trimming pared 3 bases from V and 4 bases from J, leaving 15 bases between. The CDR3 runs 15 residues. CDR1 is MDHEN, CDR2 SYDVKM, per germline. The CDR3 protein is CASSFITQGRTEAFF. As DNA, the CDR3 is TGTGCCAGCAGTTTTATTACCCAGGGCCGCACTGAAGCTTTCTTT.

At least ten counts were recorded for this clonotype. J is TRBJ2-5 and V is TRBV5-1; 11 nucleotides align to TRBD2. V shed 2 bases and J 1 base; nucleotides not matched to a gene: 7. The V gene's germline CDR1 is SGHRS and CDR2 YFSETQ. The CDR3 loop spans 17 amino acids. Here the CDR3 reads CASSLIAGGPIQETQYF. CDR3 DNA: TGCGCCAGCAGCTTAATAGCGGGAGGGCCGATCCAAGAGACCCAGTACTTC.

This clonotype turned up a few times. The V call is TRBV28, the J call TRBJ2-5; tentative D call: TRBD1 (5 bases). The V end lost 4 bases, the J end lost 0 bases, and 12 bases lay between the germline ends. There are 15 residues in the CDR3. Germline lookup yields CDR1 MDHEN and CDR2 SYDVKM. CDR3 sequence: CASSWTSSDQETQYF. CDR3 in DNA: TGTGCCAGCAGTTGGACATCTTCGGACCAAGAGACCCAGTACTTC. Variable domain in full (rest from reference TRBV28 and TRBJ2-5): DVKVTQSSRYLVKRTGEKVFLECVQDMDHENMFWYRQDPGLGLRLIYFSYDVKMKEKGDIPEGYSVSREKKERFSLILESASTNQTSMYLCASSWTSSDQETQYFGPGTRLLVL.

The sample holds a few counts of this clonotype. The chain links TRBV19 to TRBJ2-1, with TRBD2 matching 11 bases. V dropped 6 bases and J dropped 9; count of bases not matched to a gene: 28. The CDR3 extends over 21 amino acids. Germline assignment: CDR1 LNHDA and CDR2 SQIVND (reference sequence). The CDR3 region has the DNA TGTGCCAGTAGCCACCCCCCGGGGCTAGCGGGAGGCACCCCGCCGAGAGTTGAGCAGTTCTTC. As protein: CASSHPPGLAGGTPPRVEQFF.

This clonotype was detected ten times or more. This rearrangement joins TRBV29-1 to TRBJ2-1; 9 nucleotides agree with TRBD2. This CDR3 has 14 amino acids. Germline-derived CDR1 and CDR2 are SQVTM and ANQGSEA. Trimming took 5 bases from V and 0 from J; bases not matched to a gene: 2. CDR3 DNA sequence: TGCAGCGTTATTAGCGGGAGCTCCTACAATGAGCAGTTCTTC. Translation: CSVISGSSYNEQFF.

This clonotype appeared many times. The rearrangement uses TRBV11-2 and TRBJ2-1, with D hard to call. CDR1 is SGHAT, CDR2 FQNNGV, per germline. Trimming left V 3 bases short and J 5 bases short, with 2 bases between. The CDR3 spans 11 residues. The CDR3 region has the DNA TGTGCCAGCAGCTTCGACAATGAGCAGTTCTTC. It specifies CASSFDNEQFF.

This clonotype was recorded at least ten times. The chain uses TRBV11-2 and TRBJ2-2; weak D call: TRBD1 (6 bases). Germline V CDR1 and CDR2: SGHAT, FQNNGV. The V end lost 5 bases, the J end lost 7 bases, and 11 bases lay between the germline ends. There are 13 residues in the CDR3. CDR3 residues: CASSDRRFGELFF. The DNA of the CDR3 is TGTGCCAGCAGCGACAGGCGATTCGGGGAGCTGTTTTTT.

A remark on this clonotype: Its ends do not fully match the called genes, so a read error is possible. The CDR3 DNA sequence: TGTGCCAGCAGTCGACTAGCTTTAGACACCGGGAAGCTGTTTTTT. It encodes CASSRLALDTGKLFF. The rearrangement uses TRBV28 and TRBJ2-2; 7 bases are a match to TRBD2. Germline CDR1 reads MDHEN; CDR2 reads SYDVKM. This CDR3 has 15 amino acids.

This clonotype has a count of ten or more. The chain couples TRBV7-8 to TRBJ2-1; D not resolved. CDR1 is SGHVS, CDR2 FQNEAQ, per germline. Trimming shortened V by 1 base and J by 8 bases, and 9 bases separated the two germline ends. This CDR3 is built from 13 residues. CDR3 nucleotides: TGTGCCAGCAGCTTAGTACAGTTCGATGAGCAGTTCTTC. Its translation is CASSLVQFDEQFF. The variable domain in full, with the rest retrieved from reference TRBV7-8 and TRBJ2-1, is GAGVSQSPRYKVAKRGQDVALRCDPISGHVSLFWYQQALGQGPEFLTYFQNEAQLDKSGLPSDRFFAERPEGSVSTLKIQRTQQEDSAVYLCASSLVQFDEQFFGPGTRLTVL.

This clonotype was seen more than once but under ten times. The CDR3 nucleotides are TGTGCCAGCAGCACTCAGTACGAGCAGTACTTC. Translated: CASSTQYEQYF. The chain has TRBV28 and TRBJ2-7; D unresolved. Trimming removed 6 bases from V and 4 bases from J, with 7 bases in between. The CDR3 has 11 residues. The germline CDR1 and CDR2 sequences are MDHEN and SYDVKM.

The rearrangement joins TRBV19 to TRBJ2-1; 7 nucleotides line up with TRBD2. J was trimmed by 5 bases and V by 5 bases; bases with no gene match: 6. Germline lookup yields CDR1 LNHDA and CDR2 SQIVND (reference sequence). This CDR3 is built from 14 residues. The CDR3 here is CASSQSGVNNEQFF. The CDR3 coding sequence is TGTGCCAGTAGTCAAAGCGGGGTGAACAATGAGCAGTTCTTC.

In its sample, this clonotype was seen many times. V and J are TRBV6-1 and TRBJ2-3; 10 nucleotides match TRBD2. The germline gives CDR1 MNHNS, CDR2 SASEGT. Trimming cost V 2 bases and J 3 bases; bases outside gene matches: 2. There are 15 residues in the CDR3. The CDR3 loop reads CASSETTSGTDTQYF. CDR3 coding DNA: TGTGCCAGCAGTGAAACGACTAGCGGGACAGATACGCAGTATTTT.

The CDR3: CASSPHQAGGPDTQYF. CDR3 nucleotide sequence: TGTGCCAGCAGTCCCCACCAAGCGGGAGGGCCAGATACGCAGTATTTT. The rearrangement links TRBV6-4 to TRBJ2-3; 10 nucleotides agree with TRBD2. This CDR3 region has 16 residues. Germline V gene lookup returns CDR1 MRHNA and CDR2 SNTAGT. The V gene end was trimmed by 5 bases and the J gene end by 4 bases; junction bases not matched to a gene: 9.

There are a few counts of this clonotype. The chain carries TRBV27 and TRBJ2-1; no definite D call. The V gene lost 5 bases and the J gene lost 0 bases, with 20 bases spanning the gap. Looked up from germline, CDR1 is MNHEY and CDR2 is SMNVEV (reference sequence). The CDR3 runs 18 residues. CDR3 nucleotides: TGTGCCAGCAGTCGTGTCTTCCGAGAGACCAGCTCCTACAATGAGCAGTTCTTC. Its protein product is CASSRVFRETSSYNEQFF.